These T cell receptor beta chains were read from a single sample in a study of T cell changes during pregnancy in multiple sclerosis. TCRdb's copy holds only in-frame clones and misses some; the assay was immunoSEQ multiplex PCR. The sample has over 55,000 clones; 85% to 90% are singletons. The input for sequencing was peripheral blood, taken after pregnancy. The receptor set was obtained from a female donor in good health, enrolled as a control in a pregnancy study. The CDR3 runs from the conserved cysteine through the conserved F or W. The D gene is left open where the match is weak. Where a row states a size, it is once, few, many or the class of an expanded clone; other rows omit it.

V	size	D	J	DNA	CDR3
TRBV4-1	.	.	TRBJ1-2	TGCGCCAGCACCCAAGAAAGACAGTGGCACTATGGCTACACCTTC	CASTQERQWHYGYTF
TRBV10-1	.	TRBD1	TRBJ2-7	TGCGCCAGCAGTGGAGCAACCGGGACAGCTTCCTACGAGCAGTACTTC	CASSGATGTASYEQYF
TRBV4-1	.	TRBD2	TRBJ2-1	TGCGCCAGCAGCCATTTCCCGGGGGGGGTTAGCTCCTACAATGAGCAGTTCTTC	CASSHFPGGVSSYNEQFF
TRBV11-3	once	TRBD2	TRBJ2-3	TGTGCCAGCAGCTCTAGCGGCCCCAGCACAGATACGCAGTATTTT	CASSSSGPSTDTQYF
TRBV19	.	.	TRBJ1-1	TGTGCCAGTCAGGTCGGGGGGCGATGGACTGAAGCTTTCTTT	CASQVGGRWTEAFF
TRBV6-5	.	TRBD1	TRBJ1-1	TGTGCCAGCAGTCCAGGGGGACAGCTGAACACTGAAGCTTTCTTT	CASSPGGQLNTEAFF
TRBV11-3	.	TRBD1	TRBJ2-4	TGTGCCAGCGGTATCCAAGGGGACAGGGGAGACATTCAGTACTTC	CASGIQGDRGDIQYF
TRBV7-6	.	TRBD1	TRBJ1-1	TGTGCCAGCAGCTTAAAGGGGGCGAACACTGAAGCTTTCTTT	CASSLKGANTEAFF
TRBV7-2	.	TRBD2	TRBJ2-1	TGTGCCAGCAGCTTATATAGCGGGGGGCCGAAGGATGAGCAGTTCTTC	CASSLYSGGPKDEQFF
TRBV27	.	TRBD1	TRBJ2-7	TGTGCCAGCAGTTTCACCGGGACAGGGGGCTCCTACGAGCAGTACTTC	CASSFTGTGGSYEQYF
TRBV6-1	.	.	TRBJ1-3	TGTGCCAGCAGTGAAATAGACAGAGGAACCATATATTTT	CASSEIDRGTIYF
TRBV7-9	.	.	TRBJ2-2	TGTGCTGCGGCGAACACCGGGGAGCTGTTTTTT	CAAANTGELFF
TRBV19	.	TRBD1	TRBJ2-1	TGTGCCAGTAGTATCTGGCAGGGGGCTCGTAATAATGAGCAGTTCTTC	CASSIWQGARNNEQFF
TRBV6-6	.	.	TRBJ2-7	TGTGCCAGCACCTACTACGGACAGACCTACGAGCAGTACTTC	CASTYYGQTYEQYF
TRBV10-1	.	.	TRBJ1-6	TGCGCCAGCAGTGACGGACAGCCGAATTCACCCCTCCACTTT	CASSDGQPNSPLHF
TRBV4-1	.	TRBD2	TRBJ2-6	TGCGCCAGCAGCCAAGCGGCTAGCGGGAGATCTGGGGCCAACGTCCTGACTTTC	CASSQAASGRSGANVLTF
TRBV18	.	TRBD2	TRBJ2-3	TGTGCCAGCTCACCAGGGCTAGCGGGCACAGATACGCAGTATTTT	CASSPGLAGTDTQYF
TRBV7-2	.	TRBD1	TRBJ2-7	TGTGCCAGCGGAAGGGGACAGGGGGGCTCCTACGAGCAGTACTTC	CASGRGQGGSYEQYF
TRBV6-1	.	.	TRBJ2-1	TGTGCCAGCAGAGCTCCGGAGGGGAGGAACAATGAGCAGTTCTTC	CASRAPEGRNNEQFF
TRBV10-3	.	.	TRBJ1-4	TGTGCCATCAGTGAGTCTTTCCTTAATGAAAAACTGTTTTTT	CAISESFLNEKLFF
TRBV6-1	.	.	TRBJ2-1	TGTGCCAGCAGTGAAGGGGGAGGTACCTACAATGAGCAGTTCTTC	CASSEGGGTYNEQFF
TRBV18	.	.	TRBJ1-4	TGTGCCAGCTCACCACCCCAACCCGGGGAACTGTTTTTT	CASSPPQPGELFF
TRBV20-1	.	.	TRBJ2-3	TGCAGTGCCCCTTTCCCAGATACGCAGTATTTT	CSAPFPDTQYF
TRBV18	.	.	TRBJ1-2	TGTGCCAGCTCACCCCTCGGGACACCTCAGGGCTATGGCTACACCTTC	CASSPLGTPQGYGYTF
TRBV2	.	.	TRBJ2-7	TGTGCCAGCAGTCAATCGGGACTTAACTACGAGCAGTACTTC	CASSQSGLNYEQYF
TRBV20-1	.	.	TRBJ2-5	TGCAGTGCTATGGAGGAGACCCAGTACTTC	CSAMEETQYF
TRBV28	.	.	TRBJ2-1	TGTGCCAGCAGTTGGACAGAAGGCAACAATGAGCAGTTCTTC	CASSWTEGNNEQFF
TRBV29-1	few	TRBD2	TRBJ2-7	TGCAGCGTTGAAAGCGGGGGGCCCTCCCGGGAGCAGTACTTC	CSVESGGPSREQYF
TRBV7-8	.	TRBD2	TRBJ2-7	TGTGCCAGCAGCCCCCAAGCGGGGGCGCGTGAGCAGTACTTC	CASSPQAGAREQYF
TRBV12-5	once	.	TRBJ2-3	TGTGCTAGTGGTCTCTCCGGGTCAGATACGCAGTATTTT	CASGLSGSDTQYF
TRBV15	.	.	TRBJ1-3	TGTGCCACCAGCAGTGGGCAGGGATACTCTGGAAACACCATATATTTT	CATSSGQGYSGNTIYF
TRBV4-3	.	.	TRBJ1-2	TGCGCCAGCAGCCAAGCGGTCGGGGGTCCGAACTATGGCTACACCTTC	CASSQAVGGPNYGYTF
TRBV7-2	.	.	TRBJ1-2	TGTGCCAGCAGCCCAGATGTCGGGGGAGACTATGGCTACACCTTC	CASSPDVGGDYGYTF
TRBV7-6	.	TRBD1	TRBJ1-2	TGTGCCACCAGGGACAGCGATCTCTATGGCTACACCTTC	CATRDSDLYGYTF